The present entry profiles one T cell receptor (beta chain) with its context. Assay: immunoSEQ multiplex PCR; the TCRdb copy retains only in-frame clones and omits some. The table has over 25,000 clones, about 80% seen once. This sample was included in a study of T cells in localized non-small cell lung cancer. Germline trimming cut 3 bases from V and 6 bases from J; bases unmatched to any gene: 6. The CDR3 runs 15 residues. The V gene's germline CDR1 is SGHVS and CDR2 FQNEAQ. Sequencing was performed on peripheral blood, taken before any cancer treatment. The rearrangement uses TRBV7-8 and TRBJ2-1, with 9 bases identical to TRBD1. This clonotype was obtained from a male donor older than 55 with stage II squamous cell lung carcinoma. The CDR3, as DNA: TGTGCCAGCAGCTTGTACAGGGGGCAGGGCAATGAGCAGTTCTTC. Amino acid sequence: CASSLYRGQGNEQFF. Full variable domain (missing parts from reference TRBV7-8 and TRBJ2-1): GAGVSQSPRYKVAKRGQDVALRCDPISGHVSLFWYQQALGQGPEFLTYFQNEAQLDKSGLPSDRFFAERPEGSVSTLKIQRTQQEDSAVYLCASSLYRGQGNEQFFGPGTRLTVL.